A selection of T cell receptor beta chains follows, all from one sample in a study of T cells in narcolepsy. Generated by immunoSEQ multiplex PCR, the TCRdb table keeps only in-frame clones and is missing some. The sample carries 30,000 or so clones, about four fifths recorded once. The source material was CD45RA- memory CD4+ T cells from PBMCs. All receptors come from a human donor with narcolepsy. Each CDR3 is given with its conserved first and last residue. D genes are given only for firm matches. Clone sizes are given selectively: once, few, many, or a class where the clone is expanded.

>few|TRBJ2-1|.|TRBV5-4
TGTGCCAGCAGCTTGACGGGTTACAATGAGCAGTTCTTC
CASSLTGYNEQFF
>few|TRBJ2-2|.|TRBV10-2
TGCGCCAGCAGTGAGTTTCTACCGGCCGGGGAGCTGTTTTTT
CASSEFLPAGELFF
>.|TRBJ2-2|TRBD2|TRBV7-3
TGTGCCAGCAGCTTATTTGCTAGCGGGAACACCGGGGAGCTGTTTTTT
CASSLFASGNTGELFF
>.|TRBJ2-5|.|TRBV5-4
TGTGCCAGCAGCTTGGATACCCAAGAGACCCAGTACTTC
CASSLDTQETQYF
>.|TRBJ1-6|.|TRBV6-1
TGTGCCAGCAGTCCTCGGGGAGGGGACACGGCACCCCTCCACTTT
CASSPRGGDTAPLHF
>.|TRBJ2-3|TRBD2|TRBV27
TGTGCCAGCAGTTTCTCCGGGACTAGCGGGAGGGGTAGGGATACGCAGTATTTT
CASSFSGTSGRGRDTQYF
>.|TRBJ2-2|.|TRBV29-1
TGCAGCGTTAGGTTGGGGCCAGGGGAGCTGTTTTTT
CSVRLGPGELFF
>.|TRBJ2-5|.|TRBV19
TGTGCCAGTACCCAAGGGGACGGAAGACAAGAGACCCAGTACTTC
CASTQGDGRQETQYF
>.|TRBJ1-5|.|TRBV28
TGTGCCAGCAGTTCCACAGGGAGCGGTCAGCCCCAGCATTTT
CASSSTGSGQPQHF
>.|TRBJ2-1|.|TRBV28
TGTGCCAGCAGTTTAAGGTTGCGGGAGCAGTTCTTC
CASSLRLREQFF
>.|TRBJ1-1|.|TRBV29-1
TGCAGCGCACCCGCTTCGGTGGGAATGAACACTGAAGCTTTCTTT
CSAPASVGMNTEAFF
>.|TRBJ2-3|.|TRBV5-1
TGCGCCAGCAGCTTGCGAGGAGTGGGGACAGATACGCAGTATTTT
CASSLRGVGTDTQYF
>.|TRBJ1-5|.|TRBV9
TGTGCCAGCAGCTCTCATTTCGGGGGCAATCAGCCCCAGCATTTT
CASSSHFGGNQPQHF
>.|TRBJ1-2|.|TRBV5-1
TGCGCCAGCTCTGAGGCAGGGGTCTATGGCTACACCTTC
CASSEAGVYGYTF